One and the same sample provided the 3 T cell receptor beta chains below, sequenced in a study of T cell repertoires in cytomegalovirus infection. MiXCR was run by TCRdb on the reads, yielding one entry per CDR3 protein. This table holds about 130,000 distinct CDR3 sequences, roughly 9% found once. The sequenced sample was PBMCs. These TCRs come from a human donor in good health (CMV status not recorded). Some clones in this sample may be carry-over from other donors' samples.

This clonotype was detected only a few times. The V gene is TRBV2, the J gene TRBJ1-1, with D perhaps matching TRBD1 (6 bases). Deletions cut 6 bases from V and 1 base from J, with 12 bases between. CDR3 length: 14 residues. Germline-derived CDR1 and CDR2 are SNHLY and FYNNEI. The CDR3 sequence is CASSFNRENTEAFF. The CDR3 DNA is TGTGCCAGCAGCTTTAACAGGGAGAACACTGAAGCTTTCTTT.

This clonotype was counted at least ten times. The chain employs TRBV7-2 and TRBJ1-6, with D possibly TRBD1 on 6 matching bases. Trimming took 3 bases from V and 9 from J, leaving 21 bases between them. The CDR3 is made up of 17 amino acids. CDR1 and CDR2 (germline): SGHTA, FQGNSA. The CDR3 is CASSLGTGGALSSPLHF. The CDR3 region has the DNA TGTGCCAGCAGCTTGGGGACCGGGGGCGCTTTGAGTTCACCCCTCCACTTT.

This clonotype has only a few counts. The CDR3 region has the DNA TGTGCCAGCAGTTTATGGAAGAAGGGGGGTCCTCCAAGGGCTTTCTTT. As protein: CASSLWKKGGPPRAFF. The J gene is TRBJ1-1, the V gene TRBV28, with D possibly matching TRBD1 (6 bases). CDR1 and CDR2 from the germline V gene are MDHEN and SYDVKM. With 0 bases removed from V and 11 bases from J, the gap between germline ends came to 22 bases. The CDR3 spans 16 residues.